These 14 T cell receptor beta chains came from one sample sequenced in a study of STAT3 mutations in large granular lymphocyte leukemia. Points from the study as a whole: Every T-cell large granular lymphocyte leukemia patient had at least one immunodominant TCR beta clonotype.

The antigens these receptors bind are not known. Only in-frame clones appear in the TCRdb table, and some are missing; sequencing was by immunoSEQ multiplex PCR. The profile covers about 5,000 clones, with 88% appearing a single time and approximately 17% taken by the ten largest. Sequenced sample: PBMCs. The receptors were sampled from a human donor with T large granular lymphocyte leukemia. Some clones in this sample may be carry-over from other donors' samples.

This clone was detected only once. This chain uses TRBV10-2 with TRBJ2-5; 7 bases fit TRBD1. CDR3 length: 16 amino acids. Per germline, CDR1 WSHSY and CDR2 SAAADI. V gave up 3 bases and J gave up 4 bases; unmatched junction bases: 11. The CDR3 region is CASSDPGTGAIETQYF. The CDR3 nucleotides read TGCGCCAGCAGTGACCCCGGAACAGGGGCCATAGAGACCCAGTACTTC.

This chain uses TRBV5-1 with TRBJ2-5; D may correspond to TRBD1 or TRBD2 (6 bases each). The CDR3 has 16 amino acids. Germline V gene sequence: CDR1 SGHRS, CDR2 YFSETQ. The V end lost 0 bases, the J end lost 2 bases, and 14 bases lay between the germline ends. The CDR3 loop is CASSLAPGATQETQYF. CDR3 bases: TGCGCCAGCAGCTTGGCCCCGGGGGCTACGCAAGAGACCCAGTACTTC.

The gene calls are TRBV18 and TRBJ2-2; D gene unclear. The CDR3 covers 14 residues. V was pared by 3 bases and J by 0 bases, with 5 bases between. Germline CDR1 KGHSH, CDR2 LQKENI. The CDR3: CASSPATNTGELFF. In DNA, the CDR3 is TGTGCCAGCTCACCGGCTACGAACACCGGGGAGCTGTTTTTT.

This clone has a single count. The chain carries TRBV29-1 and TRBJ1-1, with TRBD1 as a possible D gene (5 bases). The V end lost 7 bases, the J end lost 3 bases, and 12 bases lay between the germline ends. CDR3 length: 12 amino acids. Germline V CDR1 and CDR2: SQVTM, ANQGSEA. This CDR3 is CSGGEGYTEAFF. The CDR3 DNA reads as TGCAGCGGGGGGGAGGGTTACACTGAAGCTTTCTTT.

V and J are TRBV7-2 and TRBJ1-2, with TRBD1 as a possible D gene (6 bases). The V gene's germline CDR1 is SGHTA and CDR2 FQGNSA. The CDR3 runs 14 residues. Trimming took off 2 bases at V and 6 bases at J, with 13 bases between the two ends. In nucleotides, the CDR3 is TGTGCCAGCAGCTTAAACAGGGATCGGAATGGCTACACCTTC. Amino acids: CASSLNRDRNGYTF.

This chain links TRBV7-9 with TRBJ2-3, with a possible D match to TRBD2 (6 bases). The V gene's germline CDR1 is SEHNR and CDR2 FQNEAQ (reference sequence). The V end was cut by 0 bases, the J end by 4 bases, with 14 bases between. The CDR3 extends over 16 amino acids. CDR3 residues: CASSLARDGSADTQYF. The CDR3 bases are TGTGCCAGCAGCTTAGCGCGGGACGGTTCAGCAGATACGCAGTATTTT.

The chain employs TRBV5-4 and TRBJ2-3, with D possibly being TRBD2 (6 bases). Germline V CDR1 and CDR2: SGHNT, YYREEE (reference sequence). The CDR3 has 15 residues. Trimming cost V 0 bases and J 6 bases, with 14 bases left between them. This CDR3 is CASSLGGKNMDTQYF. For the CDR3, the DNA is TGTGCCAGCAGCTTGGGCGGGAAGAATATGGATACGCAGTATTTT.

The DNA for the CDR3 is TGTGCCAGCAGCTTAGATCCGGGGTTCCCGACCCAGTACTTC. Translated: CASSLDPGFPTQYF. The gene calls are TRBV7-2 and TRBJ2-5; the D gene is possibly TRBD2 (5 bases). Germline-derived CDR1 and CDR2 are SGHTA and FQGNSA. V dropped 1 base and J dropped 7 bases, with 13 bases sitting between them. This CDR3 is built from 14 residues.

The chain has TRBV19 and TRBJ2-2; TRBD2 might be the D (5 bases). Deletions cut 8 bases from V and 1 base from J, with 11 bases between. Germline CDR1 and CDR2: LNHDA and SQIVND (reference sequence). The CDR3 is 14 amino acids. In nucleotides, the CDR3 is TGTGCCAGTTGGCGAGGGAGGAACACCGGGGAGCTGTTTTTT. Translated, it gives CASWRGRNTGELFF.

This chain connects TRBV5-6 to TRBJ2-6, with D possibly matching TRBD2 (6 bases). Germline loops: CDR1 SGHDT, CDR2 YYEEEE. V lost 6 bases, J lost 0 bases, and 13 bases lay in between. The length of the CDR3 is 16 residues. The CDR3: CASTGTFRSGANVLTF. For the CDR3, the DNA is TGTGCCAGCACCGGGACTTTTCGCTCTGGGGCCAACGTCCTGACTTTC.

This chain joins TRBV29-1 and TRBJ1-2; 7 bases line up with TRBD1. Germline CDR1 SQVTM, CDR2 ANQGSEA. CDR3 length: 15 amino acids. Germline trimming cut 6 bases from V and 1 base from J; bases unmatched to any gene: 11. The CDR3 loop reads CSVAPPGQFNYGYTF. The CDR3 region has the DNA TGCAGCGTAGCCCCCCCGGGACAGTTTAACTATGGCTACACCTTC.

The chain combines TRBV27 with TRBJ1-2, with a weak D call TRBD1 (5 bases). This CDR3 contains 17 residues. V was clipped by 0 bases and J by 4 bases, with 18 bases between them. CDR1 and CDR2 from the germline V gene are MNHEY and SMNVEV (reference sequence). CDR3 nucleotide sequence: TGTGCCAGCAGTTTATCAGGGACCGCCCTAATCCCCTATGGCTACACCTTC. Translating it yields CASSLSGTALIPYGYTF.

This rearrangement joins TRBV5-1 to TRBJ1-6; no reliable D call. Per the germline V gene, CDR1 is SGHRS and CDR2 is YFSETQ. CDR3 length equals 13 residues. The ends were cut back, 0 bases at V and 7 bases at J, with 5 bases in the middle. The CDR3 loop is CASSLVGNSPLHF. In DNA form, the CDR3 reads TGCGCCAGCAGCTTGGTGGGGAATTCACCCCTCCACTTT.

The chain uses TRBV5-1 and TRBJ1-2, with D tentatively TRBD1 (5 bases). V was shortened by 0 bases and J by 8 bases, with 14 bases between the two germline ends. Germline assignment: CDR1 SGHRS and CDR2 YFSETQ. The CDR3 consists of 14 residues. CDR3 coding DNA: TGCGCCAGCAGCTTGGAACGGGGCCTAGAGGGCTACACCTTC. Protein sequence: CASSLERGLEGYTF.